Detailed here is one T cell receptor beta chain. This clone was seen only a few times. Its recognized antigen is unknown. Base-call qualities are not available, and no considerably larger clone is one nucleotide away. This entry belongs to a study of OX40 agonist ivuxolimab in advanced cancers. Some background on the complete study: Ivuxolimab was a fully human IgG2 agonistic monoclonal antibody targeting the costimulatory receptor OX40 (CD134). Partial responses occurred in three dose-escalation patients: two with cutaneous melanoma and one with hepatocellular carcinoma. Peripheral TCRbeta sequencing aimed to test whether ivuxolimab altered TCR sequence diversity and caused clonal T-cell expansion. Patients were allowed to have had prior anti-PD-1, anti-PD-L1 or anti-CTLA-4 therapy, and 40% of the dose-escalation patients had been treated with checkpoint inhibitors. Intravenous ivuxolimab was administered to patients every 2 weeks at six dose levels: 0.01, 0.1, 0.3, 1.5, 3 and 10 mg/kg. Of the roughly 50 dose-escalation patients, hepatocellular carcinoma was present in about 20, melanoma in approximately 15, renal cell carcinoma in 9 and head and neck cancer in 9. In the dose-escalation cohort, roughly 80% of patients were male, and the mean age was around 60 years, with a range of roughly 20 to 85. The paper reports the monotherapy dose-escalation portion (N of about 47 patients) of the phase I ivuxolimab trial.

Genomic DNA was extracted from sorted cells for sequencing of the TCRbeta CDR3 region. The immunoSEQ Assay was used to sequence the TCRbeta CDR3 regions. The table comes from immuneACCESS by way of TCRdb, which keeps in-frame sequences with V and J called. Part of the clones is missing from these tables; in studies checked, under half for an unresolved V gene and the rest for unknown reasons. The sample has 95,000 to 110,000 clones on record, 85% to 95% of them singletons. Clones ranked in the top ten supply about 1.2% of the sample. General conclusions and limits of the study: At doses of 0.1 to 3.0 mg/kg, clonal expansion of both CD4+ and CD8+ T cells in blood was seen between baseline and week 6. After ivuxolimab, more expanded clones were found on average in CD8+ T cells than in CD4+ T cells. In the 0.1-3.0 mg/kg groups, partial responders had among the lowest normalized peripheral clonal expansion, particularly in CD8+ T cells. Which antigens the clonally expanded peripheral T cells were specific for was not determined. Low levels of normalized T-cell clonal expansion were also shown by some nonresponding patients.

From the cysteine through the phenylalanine, the CDR3 covers 13 amino acids. Solely the CDR3 DNA is kept, with 39 bases framed from the first base. CDR1 and CDR2, per the germline V gene, are SGHDN and FVKESK. Relative to germline, V is missing 5 bases and J is missing 9 bases, with 9 bases of the junction outside any gene match. Patients with a history of autoimmune disease or receiving systemic immunosuppression were excluded from the trial. Peripheral blood for TCR sequencing was collected from all dose cohorts at baseline, on cycle 4 day 1, and on cycle 7 day 1. The samples were taken from a phase I, first-in-human, multicenter, open-label dose-escalation trial of ivuxolimab. The trial enrolled adults with locally advanced or metastatic head and neck squamous cell, hepatocellular, melanoma or renal cell carcinoma. CD4+ and CD8+ T cells were sorted separately from peripheral blood before TCR sequencing.

The receptor was derived from an adult with an advanced solid tumor such as melanoma, head and neck, liver or kidney cancer. The sample consisted of CD4+ or CD8+ T cells sorted from blood, taken in a trial of the OX40 agonist ivuxolimab. The chain is encoded by TRBV14 joined to TRBJ2-7, with 8 middle bases fitting TRBD1. The CDR3 protein is CASSARQGSAQYF. The DNA sequence follows: TGTGCCAGCAGCGCCCGACAGGGGAGTGCGCAGTACTTC.